This T cell receptor beta chain was identified in a study of radiotherapy plus CTLA-4 blockade in lung cancer. Looking at the study overall: For 15% to 20% of patients, objective responses occurred, and around 31% had disease control. Broader study findings: Clones derived from tumor TCRs expanded in blood after radiotherapy plus ipilimumab.

Repertoires were generated with immunoSEQ multiplex PCR, while TCRdb's copy carries only in-frame clones and drops some. The sample lists about 87,000 clones, more than 75% occurring once. On this clone itself: No antigen is known for it.

Lung cancer patients with chemo-refractory metastatic non-small-cell disease were given focal radiation plus CTLA-4 blockade with ipilimumab. CDR1 and CDR2 (germline): SEHNR, FQNEAQ (reference sequence). The CDR3 covers 15 residues. V shed 3 bases and J 3 bases; nucleotides not matched to a gene: 3. Sequencing was performed on peripheral blood, taken from a patient treated with radiotherapy plus ipilimumab. V usage is TRBV7-9 and J usage is TRBJ1-4; TRBD1 matches at 8 bases. This clonotype was sampled from a human donor with non-small cell lung cancer that progressed on radiotherapy plus ipilimumab. CDR3 bases: TGTGCCAGCAGCTTTTGGACAGGGTCTAATGAAAAACTGTTTTTT. Its protein product is CASSFWTGSNEKLFF.